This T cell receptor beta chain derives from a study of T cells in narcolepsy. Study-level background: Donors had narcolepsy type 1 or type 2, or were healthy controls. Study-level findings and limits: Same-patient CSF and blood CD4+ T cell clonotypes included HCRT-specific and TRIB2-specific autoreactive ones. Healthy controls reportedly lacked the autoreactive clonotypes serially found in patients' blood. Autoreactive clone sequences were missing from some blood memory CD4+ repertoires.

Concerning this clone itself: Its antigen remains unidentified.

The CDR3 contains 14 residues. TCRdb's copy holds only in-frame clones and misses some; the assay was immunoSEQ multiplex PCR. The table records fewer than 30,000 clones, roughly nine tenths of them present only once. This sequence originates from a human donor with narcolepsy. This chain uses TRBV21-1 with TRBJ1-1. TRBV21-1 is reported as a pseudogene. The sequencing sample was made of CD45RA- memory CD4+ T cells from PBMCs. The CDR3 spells CASSKDQRDTEAFF. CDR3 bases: TGTGCCAGCAGCAAAGATCAGCGGGACACTGAAGCTTTCTTT.